The 18 T cell receptor beta chains presented below share a single source sample, sequenced in a study of control samples from healthy donors and cancer patients. Produced via immunoSEQ multiplex PCR; TCRdb's table is partial and in-frame only. The profile shows about 75,000 clones, less than 95% of them singletons. The sample comprised blood. The receptors were gathered from a middle-aged woman in good health.

As DNA, the CDR3 is TGTGCCAGCAGCCAAGTTCACAGTAGCACAGATACGCAGTATTTT. It encodes CASSQVHSSTDTQYF. The genes are TRBV3-1 (or the pseudogene TRBV3-2) and TRBJ2-3; D gene uncertain. The V gene lost 1 base and the J gene lost 0 bases, with 8 bases spanning the gap. This CDR3 contains 15 residues. CDR1 LGHDT and CDR2 YNNKEL come from the germline V gene (reference sequence).

V is TRBV2 and J is TRBJ1-5, with 7 positions matching TRBD1. CDR3 length equals 16 residues. V trimming: 1 base; J trimming: 5 bases; junction bases outside the gene matches: 8. The germline CDR1 and CDR2 sequences are SNHLY and FYNNEI. CDR3 sequence (DNA): TGTGCCAGCAGTGAAGGGTCAGTGAGGGGGCATCAGCCCCAGCATTTT. Its translation is CASSEGSVRGHQPQHF.

This chain uses TRBV18 with TRBJ2-1; D is unresolved. The CDR3 runs to 13 residues. Germline values: CDR1 KGHSH, CDR2 LQKENI. V was cut by 0 bases and J by 12 bases, with 12 bases left in between. This CDR3 reads CASSPPETARQFF. In DNA form, the CDR3 reads TGTGCCAGCTCACCACCGGAGACCGCCCGGCAGTTCTTC. Using reference TRBV18 and TRBJ2-1 for the parts outside the CDR3, the full variable domain is NAGVMQNPRHLVRRRGQEARLRCSPMKGHSHVYWYRQLPEEGLKFMVYLQKENIIDESGMPKERFSAEFPKEGPSILRIQQVVRGDSAAYFCASSPPETARQFFGPGTRLTVL.

The rearrangement joins TRBV4-2 to TRBJ2-2; 11 bases match TRBD1. Per germline, CDR1 LGHNA and CDR2 YNFKEQ. V was pared by 4 bases and J by 6 bases, with 10 bases of the junction left unmatched. This CDR3 region has 17 residues. CDR3 protein: CASSLGTGGIGSGELFF. The CDR3 DNA reads as TGTGCCAGCAGCCTCGGGACAGGGGGAATAGGGTCCGGGGAGCTGTTTTTT.

This clone was observed a single time. The CDR3 nucleotides read TGCGCCAGCAGCCAGAGAGGGGACGATGGCTACACCTTC. Its protein is CASSQRGDDGYTF. The V and J genes are TRBV4-3 and TRBJ1-2; weak D call: TRBD1 (5 bases). Germline assignment: CDR1 LGHNA and CDR2 YSLEER. V was trimmed by 3 bases and J by 6 bases, leaving 11 bases between them. CDR3 length: 13 amino acids.

The rearrangement uses TRBV6-4 and TRBJ1-1; possible D gene TRBD1, 6 bases. This CDR3 contains 14 residues. V was clipped by 5 bases and J by 3 bases, with 13 bases between them. Per germline, CDR1 MRHNA and CDR2 SNTAGT. The CDR3 region has the DNA TGTGCCAGCAGTTACACAGGGTCGCACACTGAAGCTTTCTTT. Protein: CASSYTGSHTEAFF.

The V and J genes are TRBV18 and TRBJ1-1, with a weak D call TRBD1 (5 bases). This CDR3 region has 13 residues. Trimming stripped 4 bases from V and 3 bases from J, with 9 bases between. The germline gives CDR1 KGHSH, CDR2 LQKENI. CDR3: CASSLLGDTEAFF. The CDR3 coding sequence is TGTGCCAGCTCACTCCTGGGGGACACTGAAGCTTTCTTT. Variable domain in full (rest from reference TRBV18 and TRBJ1-1): NAGVMQNPRHLVRRRGQEARLRCSPMKGHSHVYWYRQLPEEGLKFMVYLQKENIIDESGMPKERFSAEFPKEGPSILRIQQVVRGDSAAYFCASSLLGDTEAFFGQGTRLTVV.

This sequence joins TRBV27 and TRBJ2-7, with D uncertain. Germline values: CDR1 MNHEY, CDR2 SMNVEV (reference sequence). This CDR3 is built from 14 residues. V shed 3 bases and J shed 1 base, with 10 bases lying between them. The CDR3 here is CASSFGAGSYEQYF. Written as DNA, the CDR3 is TGTGCCAGCAGTTTCGGCGCAGGATCCTACGAGCAGTACTTC.

The rearrangement links TRBV3-1 (or the pseudogene TRBV3-2) to TRBJ2-5; no reliable D call. Per the germline V gene, CDR1 is LGHDT and CDR2 is YNNKEL (reference sequence). V shed 3 bases and J shed 2 bases, with 13 bases lying between them. The CDR3 consists of 15 residues. CDR3: CASSQRPGGQETQYF. CDR3 in DNA: TGTGCCAGCAGCCAGAGGCCTGGTGGACAAGAGACCCAGTACTTC.

This clone was recorded once. The chain is built from TRBV5-1 and TRBJ2-3; 9 nucleotides align to TRBD2. Germline assignment: CDR1 SGHRS and CDR2 YFSETQ. The V segment lost 1 base and the J segment 5 bases; nucleotides outside the gene matches: 8. CDR3 length: 16 amino acids. The CDR3 spells CASSLNLGAGGDTQYF. The CDR3 DNA reads as TGCGCCAGCAGCTTGAATTTAGGAGCGGGAGGAGATACGCAGTATTTT.

This chain connects TRBV7-9 to TRBJ1-2; D perhaps matches TRBD1 (6 bases). The length of the CDR3 is 14 residues. CDR1 SEHNR and CDR2 FQNEAQ come from the germline V gene (reference sequence). The V gene lost 10 bases and the J gene lost 0 bases, with 15 bases spanning the gap. CDR3 DNA: TGTGCCACCGTCTTCGGGACATCTAACTATGGCTACACCTTC. Translation gives CATVFGTSNYGYTF.

The rearrangement uses TRBV6-2 or TRBV6-3 and TRBJ1-1; no definite D call. This CDR3 contains 12 residues. Trimming left V 0 bases short and J 8 bases short, with 7 bases between. Germline V lookup: CDR1 MNHEY, CDR2 SVGEGT. CDR3 in DNA: TGTGCCAGCAGTTACTCGTTCTCAGAAGCTTTCTTT. Translation: CASSYSFSEAFF.

The gene calls are TRBV29-1 and TRBJ2-5, with D possibly being TRBD2 (6 bases). This CDR3 has 12 residues. Germline CDR1 SQVTM, CDR2 ANQGSEA. V lost 7 bases and J lost 2, with 11 bases in between. This CDR3 is CSAQGGQETQYF. CDR3 nucleotide sequence: TGCAGCGCCCAGGGAGGACAAGAGACCCAGTACTTC.

This chain links TRBV24-1 with TRBJ2-1; 13 bases line up with TRBD2. CDR3 size: 19 residues. Germline V gene data show CDR1 as KGHDR and CDR2 as SFDVKD. V gave up 5 bases and J gave up 0 bases; unmatched junction bases: 9. CDR3 sequence (DNA): TGTGCCACCAGTGGCCCCTCTGGACTAGCGGGGGACTCCTACAATGAGCAGTTCTTC. This codes for CATSGPSGLAGDSYNEQFF.

The rearrangement links TRBV9 to TRBJ2-7, with a possible D match to TRBD2 (5 bases). Trimming removed 4 bases at V and 6 bases at J, with 20 bases between. The CDR3 sequence is 15 residues long. The germline gives CDR1 SGDLS, CDR2 YYNGEE. CDR3 nucleotide sequence: TGTGCCAGCAGCCCACAGCGGACCACGGGGAGCGAGCAGTACTTC. This encodes CASSPQRTTGSEQYF.

The V call is TRBV19, the J call TRBJ1-3, with 7 bases lining up with TRBD1. V was pared by 3 bases and J by 3 bases, with 11 bases of the junction left unmatched. The CDR3 covers 17 residues. Germline CDR1 is LNHDA and CDR2 is SQIVND (reference sequence). The CDR3 sequence is CASSMLEETGNGNTIYF. CDR3 DNA: TGTGCCAGTAGTATGCTGGAGGAGACAGGGAATGGAAACACCATATATTTT.

The rearrangement joins TRBV5-1 to TRBJ2-7; D call uncertain. CDR1 and CDR2 from the germline V gene are SGHRS and YFSETQ. V was trimmed by 0 bases and J by 4 bases, leaving 11 bases between them. This CDR3 region has 14 residues. CDR3 DNA sequence: TGCGCCAGCAGCTTGGAGGCCAGCACATACGAGCAGTACTTC. Its protein product is CASSLEASTYEQYF.

Concerning this clone: At one boundary the junction diverges from the germline segment, which might be a read error. The chain joins TRBV7-9 to TRBJ2-1, with 7 bases aligning to TRBD2. Germline V gene data show CDR1 as SEHNR and CDR2 as FQNEAQ (reference sequence). The CDR3 length is 11 residues. In nucleotides, the CDR3 is TGTGCCAGCAGCTTAGCGGGAGGGCCCATCTTC. Translation: CASSLAGGPIF.